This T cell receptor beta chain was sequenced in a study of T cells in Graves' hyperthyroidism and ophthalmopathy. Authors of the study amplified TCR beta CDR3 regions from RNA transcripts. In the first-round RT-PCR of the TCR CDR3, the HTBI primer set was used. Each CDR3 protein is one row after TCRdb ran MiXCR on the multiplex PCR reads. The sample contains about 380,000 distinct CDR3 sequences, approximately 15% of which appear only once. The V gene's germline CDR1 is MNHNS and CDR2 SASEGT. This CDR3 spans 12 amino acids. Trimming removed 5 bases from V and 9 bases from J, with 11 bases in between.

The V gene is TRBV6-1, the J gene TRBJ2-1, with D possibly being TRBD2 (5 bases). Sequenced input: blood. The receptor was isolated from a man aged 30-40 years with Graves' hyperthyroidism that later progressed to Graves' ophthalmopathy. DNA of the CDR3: TGTGCCAGCAGTTGGAAAGAGGGTGAGCAGTTCTTC. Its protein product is CASSWKEGEQFF.